One and the same sample provided the 12 T cell receptor beta chains below, sequenced in a study of beta chain features in type 1 diabetes. TCRB transcripts that were expressed got sequenced, as all of the isolated RNA had been reverse transcribed. Generated by immunoSEQ multiplex PCR, the TCRdb table keeps only in-frame clones and is missing some. The table lists roughly 500,000 clones, about an eighth of them singletons. Sequencing was performed on naive CD4+ T cells from blood. The receptors come from a woman aged 18-29 years in good health.

This clone showed up just a few times. The chain is built from TRBV5-4 and TRBJ2-1, with 11 bases aligning to TRBD2. The CDR3 is 16 amino acids. With V trimmed by 3 bases and J by 7 bases, 9 bases remained unmatched. Germline V lookup: CDR1 SGHNT, CDR2 YYREEE (reference sequence). CDR3 sequence: CASSSLAGGLGNEQFF. The CDR3 nucleotides read TGTGCCAGCAGCTCCTTAGCGGGAGGGCTTGGTAATGAGCAGTTCTTC.

This clone has only a few counts. The chain links TRBV29-1 to TRBJ1-1; no definite D call. The V and J ends lost 6 bases and 1 base respectively, with 9 bases between them. The CDR3 consists of 12 residues. The germline V gene has CDR1 SQVTM and CDR2 ANQGSEA. The CDR3 region has the DNA TGCAGCGTCCCTCCGGGGAACACTGAAGCTTTCTTT. It specifies CSVPPGNTEAFF.

V gene TRBV7-9 combines with J gene TRBJ2-5, with D tentatively TRBD1 (6 bases). CDR1 is SEHNR, CDR2 FQNEAQ, per germline (reference sequence). The CDR3 length is 13 residues. The V end was cut by 11 bases, the J end by 3 bases, with 16 bases between. The CDR3 DNA is TGTGCCGGACGAACCCGGGACAAAGAGACCCAGTACTTC. It is translated as CAGRTRDKETQYF.

The chain employs TRBV7-2 and TRBJ2-5, with TRBD2 identical over 8 bases. This CDR3 is built from 14 residues. Germline V gene lookup returns CDR1 SGHTA and CDR2 FQGNSA. The V and J ends lost 4 bases and 3 bases, in that order; junction bases with no gene match: 4. The DNA for the CDR3 is TGTGCCAGCAGCTCAACTAGCGGAAAAGAGACCCAGTACTTC. As protein: CASSSTSGKETQYF.

The V gene is TRBV9, the J gene TRBJ1-1; no reliable D call. The ends were cut back, 4 bases at V and 2 bases at J, with 12 bases in the middle. Germline CDR1 reads SGDLS; CDR2 reads YYNGEE. The CDR3 contains 14 residues. This chain's CDR3 is CASSLMGGNTEAFF. CDR3 sequence (DNA): TGTGCCAGCAGCCTTATGGGCGGTAACACTGAAGCTTTCTTT.

The gene calls are TRBV5-1 and TRBJ2-1; D possibly corresponds to TRBD2 (5 bases). Germline CDR1 reads SGHRS; CDR2 reads YFSETQ. CDR3 length equals 15 residues. Trimming removed 3 bases from V and 9 bases from J, with 19 bases in between. In nucleotides, the CDR3 is TGCGCCAGCAGCTGGGCGGCCGGAGGATGGGCTGAGCAGTTCTTC. This translates into CASSWAAGGWAEQFF.

With regard to this clone: The junction differs from germline at one of its ends, possibly a read error. This CDR3 is also generated by other DNA sequences in the sample. The V and J genes are TRBV29-1 and TRBJ2-3, with D perhaps matching TRBD1 (6 bases). Germline lookup yields CDR1 SQVTM and CDR2 ANQGSEA. CDR3 length: 12 residues. DNA of the CDR3: TGCAGCGTACAGGGATGGGGAGATACCCAGTATTTT. Translation: CSVQGWGDTQYF.

The chain couples TRBV25-1 to TRBJ1-6, with 8 bases matching TRBD1. Germline V gene sequence: CDR1 MGHDK, CDR2 SYGVNS. The CDR3 consists of 13 residues. Trimming took 6 bases from V and 9 from J; bases not matched to a gene: 4. The CDR3: CASRDREASPLHF. CDR3 DNA: TGTGCCAGCAGGGACAGGGAGGCTTCACCCCTCCACTTT.

This clone was seen a few times. V usage is TRBV13 and J usage is TRBJ1-1, with D possibly being TRBD1 (6 bases). CDR1 is PRHDT, CDR2 FYEKMQ, per germline (reference sequence). The CDR3 runs to 16 residues. The ends were cut back, 3 bases at V and 1 base at J, with 15 bases in the middle. This CDR3 reads CASSLGQGKTNTEAFF. In nucleotides, the CDR3 is TGTGCCAGCAGCTTGGGGCAGGGGAAGACGAACACTGAAGCTTTCTTT. The variable domain in full, with the rest retrieved from reference TRBV13 and TRBJ1-1, is AAGVIQSPRHLIKEKRETATLKCYPIPRHDTVYWYQQGPGQDPQFLISFYEKMQSDKGSIPDRFSAQQFSDYHSELNMSSLELGDSALYFCASSLGQGKTNTEAFFGQGTRLTVV.

The V gene is TRBV23-1, the J gene TRBJ2-7; D is undetermined. TRBV23-1 is an ORF; its function is uncertain. V lost 6 bases and J 9 bases, leaving 6 bases between the germline ends. The CDR3 has 9 residues. The CDR3 DNA reads TGCGCCAGCAGCCGAGGGCAGTACTTC. It encodes CASSRGQYF.

The chain recombines TRBV4-2 with TRBJ2-3, with TRBD1 as a possible D gene (6 bases). The CDR3 spans 18 residues. Trimming stripped 4 bases from V and 2 bases from J, with 22 bases between. Germline CDR1 and CDR2: LGHNA and YNFKEQ. This CDR3 reads CASSRQTRGQFPTDTQYF. CDR3 nucleotide sequence: TGTGCCAGCAGCCGACAGACGCGAGGACAGTTCCCCACAGATACGCAGTATTTT.

V is TRBV9 and J is TRBJ2-6; a weak D match, TRBD2 (5 bases). V lost 0 bases to trimming and J lost 11 bases, with 12 bases between them. CDR1 and CDR2 (germline): SGDLS, YYNGEE. The CDR3 extends over 14 amino acids. The CDR3 DNA reads TGTGCCAGCAGCGTAGCTGAGGGCGGGTACGTCCTGACTTTC. Translated, it gives CASSVAEGGYVLTF.